This TCR beta chain comes out of a study of T cells expressing NK-cell markers. The wider study: One of the eight sequenced donors was seronegative, whereas the other seven were HCMV-seropositive.

Whole-study findings and limits: It is unclear if expanded NKG2C-expressing clones target HCMV antigens. Among CD8+ T cells from six donors, dominant NKG2C+ clonotypes accounted for about 1.0-7.0%.

For this clonotype: Its target is not known.

Germline V gene lookup returns CDR1 LGHDT and CDR2 YNNKEL (reference sequence). The CDR3 contains 16 residues. Production of TCR beta cDNA relied on 5'RACE template switching with UMIs. Reprocessing the 5' RACE reads, TCRdb reports a single entry for every CDR3 protein and omits DNA. The ten most abundant clones cover around a sixth of a sample with 150,000 to 200,000 distinct CDR3 sequences. This receptor was identified in a woman between 18 and 69 years old in good health. The sample comprised blood T cells: a sorted CD56 or NKG2C T cell subset, CD4+ or CD8+ T cells, or bulk PBMC T cells (not recorded which). The chain is built from TRBV3-1 and TRBJ2-4. The CDR3 here is CASSQGEVRAKNIQYF.